This T cell receptor beta chain originates from a study of cytomegalovirus exposure and HLA in healthy donors. Overall study: Ancestry clustering placed 70% to 90% of around 400 genotyped donors in the Caucasian-associated cluster.

This clone was counted a few times. No antigen is known for it. The ends lost 5 bases at V and 3 bases at J; junction bases unmatched: 3. The CDR3 consists of 14 residues. Germline V lookup: CDR1 WNHNN, CDR2 SYGVQD (reference sequence). Study outcomes and limitations: Three chains tied to CMV proved CMV antigen-specific in vitro. Prior analysis indicated that the majority of TCR beta V segments exhibited productivity approximately 87% or approximately 30% of the time. Another analysis was done later, and it associated roughly 15,000 TCR beta sequences with HLA alleles at 0.05 false discovery rate.

A multiplex PCR was run with 60 Vbeta primers and 13 Jbeta primers. Assay used: immunoSEQ multiplex PCR; TCRdb lists only in-frame clones, some missing. The sample lists 83,000 or so clones, under 80% occurring once. The sequenced material came from PBMCs. The chain joins TRBV10-1 to TRBJ2-7; 11 bases map to TRBD1. The TCR comes from a man aged 25-40 years in good health and CMV-seropositive. This CDR3 reads CASSSGTGGYEQYF. DNA for the CDR3: TGCGCCAGCAGTTCCGGGACAGGGGGCTACGAGCAGTACTTC.